This section outlines one T cell receptor (beta chain) sequence together with its context. Trimming took off 3 bases at V and 7 bases at J, with 13 bases between the two ends. The CDR3 loop spans 15 amino acids. The V gene's germline CDR1 is MRHNA and CDR2 SNTAGT. The record originates from a study of blood T cell repertoires in COVID-19. The protocol was immunoSEQ multiplex PCR, while the TCRdb copy is restricted to in-frame clones and leaves out a portion. The data show fewer than 150,000 clones, 60% to 85% seen once. This clonotype originated in a man in his 70s with acute or convalescent COVID-19. The rearrangement links TRBV6-4 to TRBJ1-6, with D unclear. Sequenced material: peripheral blood. The CDR3 sequence is CASSESTEWNSPLHF. CDR3 DNA sequence: TGTGCCAGCAGTGAAAGCACCGAATGGAATTCACCCCTCCACTTT.